Included here is one T cell receptor beta chain sequence, with context. What it binds is unknown. The source of the sample is a study of T cells in Graves' hyperthyroidism and ophthalmopathy. Study observations and caveats: Also found in blood were most expanded thyroid clonotypes above 0.001.

Amplification targeted TCR beta CDR3 regions from RNA transcripts. Carried out on the TCR CDR3, a first-round RT-PCR used the HTBI primer set. TCRdb reprocessed the multiplex PCR reads via MiXCR and lists one record per CDR3 protein. This sample has over 350,000 distinct CDR3 sequences, with roughly 18% found just once. Exclusion of a patient resulted from uncontrolled infection, other autoimmune disease, pregnancy or lactation. Germline V gives CDR1 SEHNR, CDR2 FQNEAQ (reference sequence). The CDR3 runs to 17 residues. V lost 3 bases and J lost 3; bases outside the gene matches: 10. Sequencing was carried out using blood. V usage is TRBV7-9 and J usage is TRBJ1-2, with TRBD1 matching 10 bases. The origin of this receptor is a man aged 18 to 30 with Graves' ophthalmopathy. The CDR3: CASSFFPDRGHHYGYTF. The CDR3 DNA reads as TGTGCCAGCAGCTTTTTTCCCGACAGGGGGCATCACTATGGCTACACCTTC.